The 13 T cell receptor beta chains in this list originate from one sample, sequenced in a study of blood T cells in healthy people across ages. A J-beta primer mix and a sample-barcoded 5' primer were used in a second PCR of about 7 to 12 cycles. Each CDR3 protein gets one entry after TCRdb re-called the 5' RACE reads with MiXCR. The sample includes 1.5 million to 2 million distinct CDR3 sequences, 30% to 35% seen only once; the top ten take about 11%. Input material: blood. The receptors derive from a woman aged 25 to 39 in good health.

This clonotype came up a few times. The chain employs TRBV20-1 and TRBJ2-3; D possibly corresponds to TRBD2 (5 bases). The CDR3 loop spans 16 amino acids. Germline lookup yields CDR1 DFQATT and CDR2 SNEGSKA (reference sequence). V lost 5 bases to trimming and J lost 2 bases, with 20 bases between them. Here the CDR3 reads CSALSGSGRNTDTQYF. The CDR3, as DNA: TGCAGTGCTCTAAGCGGTTCTGGGAGAAACACAGATACGCAGTATTTT.

J is TRBJ1-1 and V is TRBV9; D is unclear. The CDR3 is 14 residues long. V lost 4 bases, J lost 1 base, and 11 bases lay in between. Per germline, CDR1 SGDLS and CDR2 YYNGEE. The DNA for the CDR3 is TGTGCCAGCAGCCCAATGAGACAGAACACTGAAGCTTTCTTT. Amino acid sequence: CASSPMRQNTEAFF. Drawing the rest from reference TRBV9 and TRBJ1-1, the complete variable domain is DSGVTQTPKHLITATGQRVTLRCSPRSGDLSVYWYQQSLDQGLQFLIQYYNGEERAKGNILERFSAQQFPDLHSELNLSSLELGDSALYFCASSPMRQNTEAFFGQGTRLTVV.

In its sample, this clonotype was seen a few times. The V gene is TRBV5-6, the J gene TRBJ2-3; TRBD2 aligns across 11 bases. The CDR3 length is 18 residues. V lost 1 base and J lost 0; bases outside the gene matches: 7. Per the germline V gene, CDR1 is SGHDT and CDR2 is YYEEEE. The CDR3 DNA sequence: TGTGCCAGCAGCTTGCTTTCTAGCGGGGGGCCGAGCACAGATACGCAGTATTTT. Protein: CASSLLSSGGPSTDTQYF.

The table lists this clonotype with a few counts. V usage is TRBV15 and J usage is TRBJ2-1; 13 bases line up with TRBD2. Trimming took 5 bases from V and 2 from J; bases not matched to a gene: 6. There are 17 residues in the CDR3. Germline V gene lookup returns CDR1 LNHNV and CDR2 YYDKDF (reference sequence). The CDR3 spells CATSGGLAGPAYNEQFF. For the CDR3, the DNA is TGTGCCACCAGCGGGGGACTAGCGGGGCCCGCCTACAATGAGCAGTTCTTC.

The chain uses TRBV9 and TRBJ2-7; TRBD2 is a possible D gene (6 bases). Deletions cut 0 bases from V and 6 bases from J, with 13 bases between. The CDR3 covers 14 residues. Germline V gives CDR1 SGDLS, CDR2 YYNGEE. CDR3 protein: CASSVAGGTGEQYF. The CDR3 DNA sequence: TGTGCCAGCAGCGTAGCTGGGGGGACCGGCGAGCAGTACTTC.

Note on this clonotype: A much larger clonotype is one base distant, so this may be a read error. The V call is TRBV5-6, the J call TRBJ2-5, with a weak D call TRBD1 (5 bases). The end of the DNA is better explained by TRBJ2-7, so the J call may be wrong. Germline CDR1 and CDR2: SGHDT and YYEEEE. This CDR3 contains 14 residues. The CDR3 nucleotides read TGTACCAGCCAAGAGAATCAGGGAACCCACGAGCAGTACTTC. Residues: CTSQENQGTHEQYF.

The chain joins TRBV28 to TRBJ2-7, with D tentatively TRBD1 or TRBD2 (6 bases each). CDR3 length: 17 amino acids. Germline V gene data show CDR1 as MDHEN and CDR2 as SYDVKM. V lost 7 bases, J lost 2 bases, and 24 bases lay in between. The CDR3 loop is CASTPLGGAGATYEQYF. The CDR3 DNA is TGTGCCAGCACCCCACTAGGAGGGGCAGGGGCAACCTACGAGCAGTACTTC.

The gene calls are TRBV28 and TRBJ1-4; D may be TRBD1 (6 bases). V lost 5 bases and J 5 bases, leaving 15 bases between the germline ends. Germline V CDR1 and CDR2: MDHEN, SYDVKM. The CDR3 is 15 residues long. This CDR3 reads CASSPPGGRNEKLFF. CDR3 DNA sequence: TGTGCCAGCAGTCCGCCCGGGGGGCGAAATGAAAAACTGTTTTTT.

This chain connects TRBV19 to TRBJ2-7; the D gene is possibly TRBD1 (5 bases). CDR1 and CDR2 from the germline V gene are LNHDA and SQIVND (reference sequence). The length of the CDR3 is 13 residues. V lost 5 bases, J lost 6 bases, and 14 bases lay in between. DNA of the CDR3: TGTGCCAGTAGTCAGGGTCGCTCAAGCGAGCAGTACTTC. It is translated as CASSQGRSSEQYF.

This clonotype was counted many times. The chain uses TRBV20-1 and TRBJ1-2; D call uncertain. Germline lookup yields CDR1 DFQATT and CDR2 SNEGSKA (reference sequence). The ends were cut back, 1 base at V and 2 bases at J, with 11 bases in the middle. The CDR3 is 14 residues long. The CDR3 sequence is CSARVFPENYGYTF. CDR3 nucleotide sequence: TGCAGTGCTAGAGTGTTTCCAGAGAACTATGGCTACACCTTC.

The V call is TRBV20-1, the J call TRBJ2-3, with D maybe TRBD2 (6 bases). CDR1 DFQATT and CDR2 SNEGSKA come from the germline V gene (reference sequence). Trimming took off 2 bases at V and 2 bases at J, with 17 bases between the two ends. CDR3 size: 16 residues. The CDR3, as DNA: TGCAGTGCTAGATCCCCTGGCGGGACCTCCACAGATACGCAGTATTTT. As protein: CSARSPGGTSTDTQYF.

The chain is built from TRBV6-1 and TRBJ2-1; weak D call: TRBD1 (5 bases). This CDR3 region has 15 residues. The germline V gene has CDR1 MNHNS and CDR2 SASEGT. Deletions cut 0 bases from V and 8 bases from J, with 14 bases between. CDR3: CASSEARRGLHEQFF. DNA for the CDR3: TGTGCCAGCAGTGAAGCGCGAAGGGGCCTGCATGAGCAGTTCTTC.

This clonotype was seen more than once but under ten times. As the CDR3 is not closed by the conserved phenylalanine or tryptophan, this likely results from a read error. This rearrangement joins TRBV20-1 to TRBJ1-2; 8 nucleotides match TRBD1. Trimming removed 0 bases from V and 6 bases from J; junction bases left unmatched: 9. From germline, CDR1 is DFQATT and CDR2 SNEGSKA (reference sequence). This CDR3 region has 15 residues. The CDR3: CSARDLDRGGNGYTV. The CDR3 DNA is TGCAGTGCTAGAGATCTAGACAGGGGAGGGAATGGCTACACCGTC.